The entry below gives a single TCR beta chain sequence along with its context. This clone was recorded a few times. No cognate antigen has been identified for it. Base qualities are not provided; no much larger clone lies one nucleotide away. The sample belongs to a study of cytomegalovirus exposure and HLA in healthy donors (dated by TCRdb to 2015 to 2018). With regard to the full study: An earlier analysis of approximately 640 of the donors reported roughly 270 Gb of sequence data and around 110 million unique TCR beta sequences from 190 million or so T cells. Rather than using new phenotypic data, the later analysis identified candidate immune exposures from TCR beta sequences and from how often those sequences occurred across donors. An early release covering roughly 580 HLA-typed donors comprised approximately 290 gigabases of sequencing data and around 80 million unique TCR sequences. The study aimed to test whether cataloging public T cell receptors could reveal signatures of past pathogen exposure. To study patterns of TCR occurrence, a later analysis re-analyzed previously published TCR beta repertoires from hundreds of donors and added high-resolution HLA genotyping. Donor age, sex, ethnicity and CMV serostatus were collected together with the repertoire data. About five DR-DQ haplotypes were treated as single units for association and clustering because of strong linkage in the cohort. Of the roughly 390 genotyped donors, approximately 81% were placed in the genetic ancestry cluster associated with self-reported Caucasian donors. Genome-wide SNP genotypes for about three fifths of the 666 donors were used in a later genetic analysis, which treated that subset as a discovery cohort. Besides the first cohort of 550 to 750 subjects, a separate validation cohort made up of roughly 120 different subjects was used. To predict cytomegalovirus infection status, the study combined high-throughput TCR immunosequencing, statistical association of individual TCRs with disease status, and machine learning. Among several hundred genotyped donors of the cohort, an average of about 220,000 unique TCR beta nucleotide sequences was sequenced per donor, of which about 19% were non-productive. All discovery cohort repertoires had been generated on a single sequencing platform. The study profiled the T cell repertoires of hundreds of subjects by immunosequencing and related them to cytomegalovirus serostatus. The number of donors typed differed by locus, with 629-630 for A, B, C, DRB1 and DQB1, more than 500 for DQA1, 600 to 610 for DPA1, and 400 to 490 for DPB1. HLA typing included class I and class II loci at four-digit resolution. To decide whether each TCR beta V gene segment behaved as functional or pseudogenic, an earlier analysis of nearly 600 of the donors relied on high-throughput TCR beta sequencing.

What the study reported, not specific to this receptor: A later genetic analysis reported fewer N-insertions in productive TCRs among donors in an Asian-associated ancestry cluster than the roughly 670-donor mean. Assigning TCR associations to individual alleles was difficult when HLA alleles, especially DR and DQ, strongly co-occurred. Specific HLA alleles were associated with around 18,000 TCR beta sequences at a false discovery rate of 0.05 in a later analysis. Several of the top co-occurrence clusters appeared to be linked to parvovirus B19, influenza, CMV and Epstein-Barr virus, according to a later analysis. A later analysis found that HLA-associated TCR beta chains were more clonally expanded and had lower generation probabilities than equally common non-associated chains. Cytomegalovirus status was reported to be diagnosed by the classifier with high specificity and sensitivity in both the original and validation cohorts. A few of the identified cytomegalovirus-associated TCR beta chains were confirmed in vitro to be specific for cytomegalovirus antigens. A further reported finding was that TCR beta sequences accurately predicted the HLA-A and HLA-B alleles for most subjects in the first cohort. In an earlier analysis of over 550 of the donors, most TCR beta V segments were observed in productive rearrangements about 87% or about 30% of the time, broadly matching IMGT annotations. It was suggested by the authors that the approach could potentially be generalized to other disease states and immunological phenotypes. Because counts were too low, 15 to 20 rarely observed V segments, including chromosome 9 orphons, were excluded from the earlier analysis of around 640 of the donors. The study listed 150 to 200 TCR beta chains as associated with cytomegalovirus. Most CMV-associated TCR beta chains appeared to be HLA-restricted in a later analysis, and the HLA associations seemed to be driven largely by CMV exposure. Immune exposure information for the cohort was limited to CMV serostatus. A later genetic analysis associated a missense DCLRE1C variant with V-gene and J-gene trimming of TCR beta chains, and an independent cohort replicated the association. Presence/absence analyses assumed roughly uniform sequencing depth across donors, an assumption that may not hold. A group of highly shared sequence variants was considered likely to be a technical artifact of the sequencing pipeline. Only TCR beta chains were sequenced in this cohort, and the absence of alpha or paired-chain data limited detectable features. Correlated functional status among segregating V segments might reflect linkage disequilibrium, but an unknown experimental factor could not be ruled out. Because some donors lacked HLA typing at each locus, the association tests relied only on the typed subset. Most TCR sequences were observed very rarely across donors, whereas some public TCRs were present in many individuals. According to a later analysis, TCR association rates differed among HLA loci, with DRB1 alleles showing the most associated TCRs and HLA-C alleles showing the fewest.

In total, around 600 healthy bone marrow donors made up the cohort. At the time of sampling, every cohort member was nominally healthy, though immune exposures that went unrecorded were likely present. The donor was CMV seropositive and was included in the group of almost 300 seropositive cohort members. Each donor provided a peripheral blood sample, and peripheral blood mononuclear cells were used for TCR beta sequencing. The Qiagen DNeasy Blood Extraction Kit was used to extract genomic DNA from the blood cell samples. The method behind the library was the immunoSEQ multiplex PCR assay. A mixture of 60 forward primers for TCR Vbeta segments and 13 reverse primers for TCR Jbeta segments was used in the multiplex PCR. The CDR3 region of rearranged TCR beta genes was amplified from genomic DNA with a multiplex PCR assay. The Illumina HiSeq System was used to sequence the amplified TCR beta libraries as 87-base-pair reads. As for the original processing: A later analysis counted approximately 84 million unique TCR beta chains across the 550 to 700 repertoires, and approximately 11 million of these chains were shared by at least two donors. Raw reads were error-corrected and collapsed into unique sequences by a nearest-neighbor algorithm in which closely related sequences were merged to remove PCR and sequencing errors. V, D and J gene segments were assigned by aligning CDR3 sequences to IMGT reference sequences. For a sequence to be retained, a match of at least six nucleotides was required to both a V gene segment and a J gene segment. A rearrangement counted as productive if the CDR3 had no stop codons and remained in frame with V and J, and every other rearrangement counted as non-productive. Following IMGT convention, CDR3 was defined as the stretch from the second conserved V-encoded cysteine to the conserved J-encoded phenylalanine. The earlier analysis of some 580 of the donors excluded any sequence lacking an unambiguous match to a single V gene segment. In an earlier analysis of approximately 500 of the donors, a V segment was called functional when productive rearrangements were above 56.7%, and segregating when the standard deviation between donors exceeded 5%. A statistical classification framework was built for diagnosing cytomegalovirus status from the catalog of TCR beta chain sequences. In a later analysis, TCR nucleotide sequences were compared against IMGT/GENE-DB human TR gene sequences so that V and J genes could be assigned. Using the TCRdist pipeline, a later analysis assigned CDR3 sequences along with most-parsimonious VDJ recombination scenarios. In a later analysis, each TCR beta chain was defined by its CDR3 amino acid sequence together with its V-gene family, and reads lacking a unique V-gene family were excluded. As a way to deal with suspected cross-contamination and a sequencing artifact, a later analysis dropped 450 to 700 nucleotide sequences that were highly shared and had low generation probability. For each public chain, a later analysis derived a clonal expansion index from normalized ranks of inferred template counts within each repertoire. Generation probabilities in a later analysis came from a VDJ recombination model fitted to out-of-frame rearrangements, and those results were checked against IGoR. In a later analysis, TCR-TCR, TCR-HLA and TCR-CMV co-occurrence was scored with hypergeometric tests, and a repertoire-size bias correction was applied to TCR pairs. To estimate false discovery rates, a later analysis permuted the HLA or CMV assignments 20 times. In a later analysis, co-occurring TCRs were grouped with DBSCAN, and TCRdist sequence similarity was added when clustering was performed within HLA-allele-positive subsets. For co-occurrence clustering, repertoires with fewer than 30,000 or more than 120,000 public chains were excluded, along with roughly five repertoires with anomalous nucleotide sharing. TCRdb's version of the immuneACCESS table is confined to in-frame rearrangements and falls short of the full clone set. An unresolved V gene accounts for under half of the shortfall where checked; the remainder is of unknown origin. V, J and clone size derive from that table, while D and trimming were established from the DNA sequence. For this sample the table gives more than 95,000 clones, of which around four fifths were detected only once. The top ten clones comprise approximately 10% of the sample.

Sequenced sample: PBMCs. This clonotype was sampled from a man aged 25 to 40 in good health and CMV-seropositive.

The encoded CDR3 is CASSLALTGDYEQYF. In nucleotide form, the sequence is TGCGCCAGCAGCTTGGCTCTGACCGGGGACTACGAGCAGTACTTC. The sequence is built from TRBV5-1 and TRBJ2-7; TRBD2 is a possible D gene, resting on 5 matching bases. Deletion took 0 bases off V and 3 bases off J, with a span of 13 bases between the germline ends. The germline V gene yields SGHRS for CDR1 and YFSETQ for CDR2. The CDR3 spans 15 residues, from the cysteine through the phenylalanine. Only CDR3 DNA is held: 45 bases, read in frame from base 1.